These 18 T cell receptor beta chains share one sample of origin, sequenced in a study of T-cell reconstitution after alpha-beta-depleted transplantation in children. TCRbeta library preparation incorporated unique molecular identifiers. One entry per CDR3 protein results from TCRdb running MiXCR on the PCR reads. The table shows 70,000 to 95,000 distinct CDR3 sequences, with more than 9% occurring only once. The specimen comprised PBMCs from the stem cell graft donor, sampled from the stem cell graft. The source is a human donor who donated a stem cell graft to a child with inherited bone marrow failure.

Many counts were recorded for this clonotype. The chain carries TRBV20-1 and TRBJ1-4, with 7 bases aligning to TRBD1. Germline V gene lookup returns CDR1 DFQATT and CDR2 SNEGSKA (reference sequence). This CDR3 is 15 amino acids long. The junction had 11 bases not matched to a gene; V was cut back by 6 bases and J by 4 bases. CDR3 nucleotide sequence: TGCAGTGCCACAATCTTCGCAGGGGGTAATGAAAAACTGTTTTTT. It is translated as CSATIFAGGNEKLFF.

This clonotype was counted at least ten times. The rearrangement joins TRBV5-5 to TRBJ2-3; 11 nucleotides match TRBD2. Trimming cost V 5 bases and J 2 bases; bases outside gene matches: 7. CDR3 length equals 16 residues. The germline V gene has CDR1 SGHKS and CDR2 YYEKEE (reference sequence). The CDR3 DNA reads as TGTGCCAGCAGAGGTCGACTAGCGGGGTTCACAGATACGCAGTATTTT. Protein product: CASRGRLAGFTDTQYF.

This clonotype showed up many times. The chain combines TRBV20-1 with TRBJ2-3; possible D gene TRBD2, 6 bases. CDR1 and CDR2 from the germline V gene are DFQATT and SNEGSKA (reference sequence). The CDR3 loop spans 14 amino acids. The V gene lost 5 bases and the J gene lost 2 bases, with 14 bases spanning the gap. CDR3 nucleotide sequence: TGCAGTGCTTCGGCTAGCGCCTACACAGATACGCAGTATTTT. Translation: CSASASAYTDTQYF.

The DNA for the CDR3 is TGTGCCATCAGTGGTGGACAGGCACCTAATGAGCAGTTCTTC. It specifies CAISGGQAPNEQFF. The chain links TRBV10-3 to TRBJ2-1, with 7 positions matching TRBD1. CDR3 length equals 14 residues. With V trimmed by 4 bases and J by 7 bases, 7 bases remained unmatched. Germline V gene data show CDR1 as ENHRY and CDR2 as SYGVKD.

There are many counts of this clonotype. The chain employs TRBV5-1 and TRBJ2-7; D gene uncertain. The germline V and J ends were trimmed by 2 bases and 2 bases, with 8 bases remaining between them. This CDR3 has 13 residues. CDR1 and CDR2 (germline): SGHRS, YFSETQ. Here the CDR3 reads CASSLPSPYEQYF. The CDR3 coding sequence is TGCGCCAGCAGCTTACCAAGCCCCTACGAGCAGTACTTC.

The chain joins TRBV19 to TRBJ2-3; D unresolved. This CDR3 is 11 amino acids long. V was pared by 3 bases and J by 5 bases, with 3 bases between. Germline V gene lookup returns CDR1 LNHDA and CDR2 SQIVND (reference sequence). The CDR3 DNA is TGTGCCAGTAGTATGGGAGATACGCAGTATTTT. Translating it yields CASSMGDTQYF.

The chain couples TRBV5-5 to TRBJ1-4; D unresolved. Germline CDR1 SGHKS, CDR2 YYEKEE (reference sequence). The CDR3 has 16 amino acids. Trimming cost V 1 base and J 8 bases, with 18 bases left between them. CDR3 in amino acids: CASSLFIDGSREKLFF. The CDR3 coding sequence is TGTGCCAGCAGCTTGTTTATCGATGGGAGTCGGGAAAAACTGTTTTTT.

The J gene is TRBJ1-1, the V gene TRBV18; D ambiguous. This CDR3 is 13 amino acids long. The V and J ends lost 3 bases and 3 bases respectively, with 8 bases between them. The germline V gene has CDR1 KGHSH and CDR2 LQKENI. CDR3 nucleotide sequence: TGTGCCAGCTCACCGGGTAGGGACACTGAAGCTTTCTTT. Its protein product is CASSPGRDTEAFF.

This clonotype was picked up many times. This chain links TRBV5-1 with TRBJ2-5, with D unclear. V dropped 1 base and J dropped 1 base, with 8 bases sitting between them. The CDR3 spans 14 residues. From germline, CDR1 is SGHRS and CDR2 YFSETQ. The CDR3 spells CASSLYRSQETQYF. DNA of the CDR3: TGCGCCAGCAGCTTGTACAGATCCCAAGAGACCCAGTACTTC.

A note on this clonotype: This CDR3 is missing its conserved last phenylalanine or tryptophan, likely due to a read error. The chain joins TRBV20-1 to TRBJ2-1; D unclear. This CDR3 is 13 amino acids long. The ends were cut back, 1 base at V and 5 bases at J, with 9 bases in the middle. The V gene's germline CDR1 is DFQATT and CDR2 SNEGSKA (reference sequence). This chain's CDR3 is CSARGTYNNEQFS. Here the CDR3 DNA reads TGCAGTGCTAGAGGGACGTATAACAATGAGCAGTTCTCC.

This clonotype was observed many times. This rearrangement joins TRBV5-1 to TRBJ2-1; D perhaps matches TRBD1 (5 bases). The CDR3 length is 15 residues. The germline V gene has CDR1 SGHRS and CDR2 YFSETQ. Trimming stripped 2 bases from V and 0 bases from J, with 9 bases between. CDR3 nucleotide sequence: TGCGCCAGCAGCTTACAGGTTTCCTCCTACAATGAGCAGTTCTTC. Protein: CASSLQVSSYNEQFF.

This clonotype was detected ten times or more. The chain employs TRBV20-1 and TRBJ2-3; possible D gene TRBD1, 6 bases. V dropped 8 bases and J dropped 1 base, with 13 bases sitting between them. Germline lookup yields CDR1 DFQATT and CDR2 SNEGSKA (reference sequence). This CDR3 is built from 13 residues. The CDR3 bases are TGCAGTTGGGGGCGGATGGGCACAGATACGCAGTATTTT. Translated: CSWGRMGTDTQYF.

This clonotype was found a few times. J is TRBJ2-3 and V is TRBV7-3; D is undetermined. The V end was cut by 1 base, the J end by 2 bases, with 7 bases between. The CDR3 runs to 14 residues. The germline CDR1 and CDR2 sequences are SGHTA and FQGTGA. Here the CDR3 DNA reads TGTGCCAGCAGCTTAATTCACACCACAGATACGCAGTATTTT. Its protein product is CASSLIHTTDTQYF.

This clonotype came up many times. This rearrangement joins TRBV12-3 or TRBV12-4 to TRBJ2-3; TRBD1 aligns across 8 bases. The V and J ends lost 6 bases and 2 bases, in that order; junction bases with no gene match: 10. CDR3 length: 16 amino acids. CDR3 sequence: CASSRIWTGPTDTQYF. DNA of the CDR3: TGTGCCAGCAGCCGAATCTGGACAGGGCCCACAGATACGCAGTATTTT.

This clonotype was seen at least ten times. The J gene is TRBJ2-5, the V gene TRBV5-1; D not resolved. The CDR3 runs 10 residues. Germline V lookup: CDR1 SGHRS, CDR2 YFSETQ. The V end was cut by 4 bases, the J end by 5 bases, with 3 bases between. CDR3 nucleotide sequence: TGCGCCAGCAGCGGTGAGACCCAGTACTTC. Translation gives CASSGETQYF.

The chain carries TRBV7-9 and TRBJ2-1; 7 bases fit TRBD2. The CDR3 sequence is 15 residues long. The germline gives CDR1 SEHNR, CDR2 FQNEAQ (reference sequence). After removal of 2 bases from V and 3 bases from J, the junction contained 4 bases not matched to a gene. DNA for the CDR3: TGTGCCAGCAGCTTATTCAGCGGGAACTACAATGAGCAGTTCTTC. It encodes CASSLFSGNYNEQFF.

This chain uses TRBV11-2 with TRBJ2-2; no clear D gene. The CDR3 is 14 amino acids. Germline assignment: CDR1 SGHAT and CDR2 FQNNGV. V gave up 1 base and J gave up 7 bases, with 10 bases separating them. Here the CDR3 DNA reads TGTGCCAGCAGCTTAGGGGCGGCCCTCGGGGAGCTGTTTTTT. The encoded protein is CASSLGAALGELFF. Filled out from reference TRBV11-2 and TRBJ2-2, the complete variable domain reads EAGVAQSPRYKIIEKRQSVAFWCNPISGHATLYWYQQILGQGPKLLIQFQNNGVVDDSQLPKDRFSAERLKGVDSTLKIQPAKLEDSAVYLCASSLGAALGELFFGEGSRLTVL.

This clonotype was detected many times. The DNA for the CDR3 is TGCAGTGCTAGACACAGGGGGGGTGAAAAACTGTTTTTT. It is translated as CSARHRGGEKLFF. The rearrangement joins TRBV20-1 to TRBJ1-4; 8 bases line up with TRBD1. J gave up 7 bases and V 2 bases, and 3 bases lay outside the gene matches. The CDR3 loop spans 13 amino acids. CDR1 is DFQATT and CDR2 is SNEGSKA in the germline V gene (reference sequence).